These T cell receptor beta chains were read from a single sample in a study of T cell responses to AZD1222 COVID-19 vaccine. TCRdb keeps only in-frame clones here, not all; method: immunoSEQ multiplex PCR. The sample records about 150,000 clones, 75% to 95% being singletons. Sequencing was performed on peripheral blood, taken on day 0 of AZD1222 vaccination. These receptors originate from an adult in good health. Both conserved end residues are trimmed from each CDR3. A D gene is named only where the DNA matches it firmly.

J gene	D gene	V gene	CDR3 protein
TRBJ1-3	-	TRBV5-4	ASSLGDSGNTIY
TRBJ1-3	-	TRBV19	ASSSRSRSGNTIY
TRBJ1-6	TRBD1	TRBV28	ASSTTGRNSPLH
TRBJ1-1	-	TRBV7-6	ASSTLPGVGTEAF
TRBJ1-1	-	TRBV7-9	ASSRVVEAEAF
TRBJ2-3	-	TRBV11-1	ASSLGWTSTDTQY
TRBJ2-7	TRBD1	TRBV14	ASSQGQGAYEQY
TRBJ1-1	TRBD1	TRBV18	ASSETGVAQTEAF
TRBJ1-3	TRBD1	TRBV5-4	ASSLAATGGNTIY
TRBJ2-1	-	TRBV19	ASNRGKGEQF
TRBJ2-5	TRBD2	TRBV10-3	AISGAAGVTETQY
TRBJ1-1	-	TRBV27	ASSLSLGKNTEAF
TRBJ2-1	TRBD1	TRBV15	ATDRGMGSYNEQF
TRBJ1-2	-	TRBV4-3	ASSPQRGLRGYT
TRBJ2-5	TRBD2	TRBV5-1	ASSSSGRETQY
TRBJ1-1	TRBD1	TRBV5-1	ASSLGVYGTGLNTEAF
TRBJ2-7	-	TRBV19	ASSTPAGRDSYEQY
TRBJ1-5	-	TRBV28	ASSLNLNSNQPQH
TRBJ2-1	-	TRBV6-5	ASNRGGDNEQF
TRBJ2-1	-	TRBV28	ASTPDRKTYNEQF
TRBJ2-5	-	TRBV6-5	ASSLVGETQY
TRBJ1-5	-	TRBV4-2	ASSQEWGGVPAQPQH
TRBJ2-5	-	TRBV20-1	SASQGKETQY
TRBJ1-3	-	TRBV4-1	ASSQDKGSGNTIY
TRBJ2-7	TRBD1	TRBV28	ASRSGTVPYEQY
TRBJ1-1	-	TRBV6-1	ASSEASTVEAF
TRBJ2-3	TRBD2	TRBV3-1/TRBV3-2	ASSFSGSPDTQY
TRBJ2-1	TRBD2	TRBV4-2	ASSQEGGSSYNEQF
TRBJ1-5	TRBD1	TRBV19	ASSIGGQGSQPQH
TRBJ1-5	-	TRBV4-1	ASSHLVGQPQH
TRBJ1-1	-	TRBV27	ASSSQFWALHTEAF
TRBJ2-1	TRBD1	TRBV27	ASSLDSGQGANEQF
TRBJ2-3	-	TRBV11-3	ASSLAVSPFTDTQY
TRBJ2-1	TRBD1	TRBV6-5	ASSPRGRLYNEQF
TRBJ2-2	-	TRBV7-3	ASSPGPVNTGELF
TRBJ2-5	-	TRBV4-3	ASSARANPGNQETQY
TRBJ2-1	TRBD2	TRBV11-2	ASSLSGLGYNEQF
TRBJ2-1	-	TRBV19	ASSIKYFYNEQF
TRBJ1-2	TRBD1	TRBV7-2	ASSGQGVYGYT
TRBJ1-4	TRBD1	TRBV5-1	ASSYTWTGVEKLF
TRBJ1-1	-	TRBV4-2	ASSRARGAEAF
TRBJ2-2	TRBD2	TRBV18	ASSPQAGGPGTGELF
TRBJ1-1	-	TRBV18	ASSPGAVNTEAF
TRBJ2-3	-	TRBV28	ASSLVGLDYTTDTQY
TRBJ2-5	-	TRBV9	ASSVGVGETQY
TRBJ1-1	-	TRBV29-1	SVAGLGTEAF
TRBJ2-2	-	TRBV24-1	ATSEKAGTTNTGELF
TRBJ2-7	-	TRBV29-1	SVSGSDSYEQY
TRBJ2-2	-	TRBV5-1	ASCWGNTGELF
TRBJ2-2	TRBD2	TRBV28	ASSFAGGRGTGELF
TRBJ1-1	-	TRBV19	ASSTQGNTEAF
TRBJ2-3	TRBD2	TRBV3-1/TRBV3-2	ASSPGLAGGRTDTQY
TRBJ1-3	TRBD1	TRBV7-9	ASSMGQENTIY
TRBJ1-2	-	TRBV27	ASSERVWVSGYT
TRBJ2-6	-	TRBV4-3	ASSQAGAGANVLT
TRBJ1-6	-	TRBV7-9	ASTLSRRDSPLH
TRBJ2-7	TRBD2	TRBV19	ASSPRTSGTFFLYEQY
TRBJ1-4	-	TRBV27	ASSPVGAILRGEKLF
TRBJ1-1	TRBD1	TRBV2	ASSGTGRTEAF
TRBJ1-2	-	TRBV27	ASSFERQGYGYT